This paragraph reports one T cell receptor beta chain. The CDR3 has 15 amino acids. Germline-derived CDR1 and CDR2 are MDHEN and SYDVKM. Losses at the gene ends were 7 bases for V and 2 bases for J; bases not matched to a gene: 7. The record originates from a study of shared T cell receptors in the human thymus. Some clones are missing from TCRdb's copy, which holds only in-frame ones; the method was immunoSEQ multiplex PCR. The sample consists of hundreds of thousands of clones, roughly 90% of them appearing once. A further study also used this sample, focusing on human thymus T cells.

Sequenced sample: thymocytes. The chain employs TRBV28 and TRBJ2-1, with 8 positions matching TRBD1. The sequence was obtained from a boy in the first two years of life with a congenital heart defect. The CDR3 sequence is CASNLGQGPYNEQFF. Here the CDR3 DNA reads TGTGCCAGCAACCTTGGACAGGGCCCCTACAATGAGCAGTTCTTC.